This T cell receptor (beta chain) is drawn from a study of long-term antiretroviral therapy in people with HIV. Study overall: Samples collected earliest predate the 2015 immediate-ART recommendation by about a decade.

It was version v3.0 of the immunoSEQ assay that was run at survey level. Data came from immunoSEQ multiplex PCR; TCRdb stores just in-frame clones and leaves some out. The sample carries approximately 14,000 clones, roughly 80% recorded once. Trimming took 4 bases from V and 9 from J, leaving 10 bases between them. CDR3 size: 11 residues. CDR1 and CDR2 (germline): SNHLY, FYNNEI. The sequencing used unsorted PBMCs, collected just before starting antiretroviral therapy. This clonotype was obtained from a man between 35 and 55 years old with HIV. V is TRBV2 and J is TRBJ2-7; D gene uncertain. CDR3 loop: CASSGIRGQYF. The CDR3 DNA reads TGTGCCAGCAGTGGGATCCGTGGGCAGTACTTC.